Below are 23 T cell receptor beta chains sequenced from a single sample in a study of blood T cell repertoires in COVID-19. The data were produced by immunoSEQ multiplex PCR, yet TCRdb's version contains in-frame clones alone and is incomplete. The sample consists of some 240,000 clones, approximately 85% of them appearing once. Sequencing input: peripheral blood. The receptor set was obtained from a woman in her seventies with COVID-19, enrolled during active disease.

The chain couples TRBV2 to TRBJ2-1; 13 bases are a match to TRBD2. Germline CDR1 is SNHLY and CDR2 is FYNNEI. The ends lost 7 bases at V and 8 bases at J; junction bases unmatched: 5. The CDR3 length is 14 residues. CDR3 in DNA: TGTGCCAGCAAAGGGACTAGCGGGATTTATGAGCAGTTCTTC. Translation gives CASKGTSGIYEQFF.

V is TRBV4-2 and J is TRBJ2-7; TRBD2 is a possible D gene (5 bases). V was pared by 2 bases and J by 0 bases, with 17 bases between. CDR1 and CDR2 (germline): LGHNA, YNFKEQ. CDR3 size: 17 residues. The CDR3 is CASSQNTRVGSSYEQYF. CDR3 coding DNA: TGTGCCAGCAGCCAAAATACGAGGGTAGGGAGCTCCTACGAGCAGTACTTC.

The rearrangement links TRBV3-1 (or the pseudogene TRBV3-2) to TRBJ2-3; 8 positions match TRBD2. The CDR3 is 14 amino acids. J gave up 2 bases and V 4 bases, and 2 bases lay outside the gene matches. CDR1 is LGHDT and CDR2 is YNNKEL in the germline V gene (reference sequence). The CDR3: CASSLAGNTDTQYF. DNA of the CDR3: TGTGCCAGCAGCCTAGCGGGGAACACAGATACGCAGTATTTT.

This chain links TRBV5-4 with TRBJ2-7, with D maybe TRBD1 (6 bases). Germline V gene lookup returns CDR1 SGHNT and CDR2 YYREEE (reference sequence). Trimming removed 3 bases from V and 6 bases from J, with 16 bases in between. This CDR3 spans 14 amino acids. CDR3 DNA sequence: TGTGCCAGCAGCTGGGGACATCTAAGCGCCGAGCAGTACTTC. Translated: CASSWGHLSAEQYF.

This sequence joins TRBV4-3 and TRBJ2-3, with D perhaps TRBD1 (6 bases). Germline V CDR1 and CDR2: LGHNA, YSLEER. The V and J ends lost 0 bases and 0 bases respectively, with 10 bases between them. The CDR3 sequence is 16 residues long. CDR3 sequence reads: CASSQDPRGSTDTQYF. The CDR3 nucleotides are TGCGCCAGCAGCCAAGACCCCAGGGGTAGCACAGATACGCAGTATTTT.

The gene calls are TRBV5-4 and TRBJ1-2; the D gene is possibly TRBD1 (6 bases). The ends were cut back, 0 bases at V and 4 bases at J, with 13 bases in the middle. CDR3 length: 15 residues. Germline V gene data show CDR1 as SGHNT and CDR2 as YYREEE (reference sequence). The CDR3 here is CASSLGGGRSYGYTF. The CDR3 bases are TGTGCCAGCAGCTTGGGCGGGGGGCGAAGCTATGGCTACACCTTC.

CDR3 bases: TGTGCCAGCAGCGTAGGCGCGCCCCCCGGGGATAGTGAGCAGTTCTTC. Translating it yields CASSVGAPPGDSEQFF. The chain is built from TRBV9 and TRBJ2-1; TRBD2 might be the D (5 bases). With 0 bases removed from V and 9 bases from J, the gap between germline ends came to 19 bases. The CDR3 has 16 amino acids. The germline V gene has CDR1 SGDLS and CDR2 YYNGEE.

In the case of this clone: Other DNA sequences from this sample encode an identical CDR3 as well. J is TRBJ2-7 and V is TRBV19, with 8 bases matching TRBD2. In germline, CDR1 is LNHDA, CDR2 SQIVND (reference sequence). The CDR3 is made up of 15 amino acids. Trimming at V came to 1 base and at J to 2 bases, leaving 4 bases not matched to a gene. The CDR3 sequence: CASSIGAGGTYEQYF. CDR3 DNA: TGTGCCAGTAGTATAGGTGCGGGGGGCACCTACGAGCAGTACTTC.

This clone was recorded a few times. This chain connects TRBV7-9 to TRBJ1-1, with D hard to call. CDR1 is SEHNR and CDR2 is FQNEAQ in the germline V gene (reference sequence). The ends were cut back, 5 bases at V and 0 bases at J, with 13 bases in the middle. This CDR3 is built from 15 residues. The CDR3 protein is CASSVGPSMNTEAFF. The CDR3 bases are TGTGCCAGCAGCGTAGGTCCATCTATGAACACTGAAGCTTTCTTT.

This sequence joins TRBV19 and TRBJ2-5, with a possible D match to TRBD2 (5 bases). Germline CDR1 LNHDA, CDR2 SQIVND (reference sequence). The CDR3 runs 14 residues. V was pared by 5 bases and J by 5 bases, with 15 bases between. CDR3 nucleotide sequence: TGTGCCAGTAGTGCCGGACGGGCGGGCGAGACCCAGTACTTC. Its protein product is CASSAGRAGETQYF.

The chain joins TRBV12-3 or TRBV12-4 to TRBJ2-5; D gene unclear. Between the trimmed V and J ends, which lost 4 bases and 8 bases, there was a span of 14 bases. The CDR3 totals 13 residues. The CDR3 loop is CASSSFPVSTQYF. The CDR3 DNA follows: TGTGCCAGCAGTTCCTTCCCCGTTAGTACCCAGTACTTC.

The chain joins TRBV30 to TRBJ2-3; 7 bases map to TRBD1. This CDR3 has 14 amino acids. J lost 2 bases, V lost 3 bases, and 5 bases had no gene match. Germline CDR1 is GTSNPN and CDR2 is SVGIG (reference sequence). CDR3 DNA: TGTGCCTGGAGGACGGGACAGTCCACAGATACGCAGTATTTT. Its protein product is CAWRTGQSTDTQYF.

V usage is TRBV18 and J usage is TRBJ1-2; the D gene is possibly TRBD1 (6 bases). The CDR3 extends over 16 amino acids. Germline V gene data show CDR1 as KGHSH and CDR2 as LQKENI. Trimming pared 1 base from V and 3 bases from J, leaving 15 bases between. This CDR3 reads CASSPLPGQFYYGYTF. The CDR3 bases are TGTGCCAGCTCACCACTTCCTGGACAGTTTTACTATGGCTACACCTTC.

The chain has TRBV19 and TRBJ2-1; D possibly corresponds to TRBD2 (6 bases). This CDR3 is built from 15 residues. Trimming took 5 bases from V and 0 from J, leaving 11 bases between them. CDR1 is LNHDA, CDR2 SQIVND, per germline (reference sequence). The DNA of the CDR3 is TGTGCCAGTAGTCCCGGGGGTCTCTCCTACAATGAGCAGTTCTTC. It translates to CASSPGGLSYNEQFF. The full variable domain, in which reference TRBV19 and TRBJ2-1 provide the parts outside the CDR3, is DGGITQSPKYLFRKEGQNVTLSCEQNLNHDAMYWYRQDPGQGLRLIYYSQIVNDFQKGDIAEGYSVSREKKESFPLTVTSAQKNPTAFYLCASSPGGLSYNEQFFGPGTRLTVL.

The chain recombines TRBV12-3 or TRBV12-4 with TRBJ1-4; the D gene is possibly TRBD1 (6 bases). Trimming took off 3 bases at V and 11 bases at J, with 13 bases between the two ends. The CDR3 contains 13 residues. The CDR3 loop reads CASSFGQGQKLFF. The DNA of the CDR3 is TGTGCCAGCAGTTTCGGGCAGGGGCAGAAACTGTTTTTT.

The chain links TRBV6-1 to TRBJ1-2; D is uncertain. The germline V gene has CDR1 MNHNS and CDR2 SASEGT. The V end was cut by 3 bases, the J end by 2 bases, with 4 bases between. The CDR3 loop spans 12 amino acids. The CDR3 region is CASSDRNYGYTF. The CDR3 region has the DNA TGTGCCAGCAGTGACAGAAACTATGGCTACACCTTC.

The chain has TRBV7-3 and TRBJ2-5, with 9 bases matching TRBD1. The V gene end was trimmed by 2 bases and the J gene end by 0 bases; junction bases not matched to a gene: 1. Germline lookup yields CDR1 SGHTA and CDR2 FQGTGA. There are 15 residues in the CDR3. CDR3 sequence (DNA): TGTGCCAGCAGCTTAGGGACAGGGAACCAAGAGACCCAGTACTTC. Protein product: CASSLGTGNQETQYF.

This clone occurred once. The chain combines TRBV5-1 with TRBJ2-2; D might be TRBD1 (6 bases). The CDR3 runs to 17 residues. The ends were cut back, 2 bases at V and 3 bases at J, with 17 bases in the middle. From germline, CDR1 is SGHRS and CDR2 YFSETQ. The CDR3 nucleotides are TGCGCCAGCAGCTTAATCCCAGGGGTCGATTACACCGGGGAGCTGTTTTTT. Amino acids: CASSLIPGVDYTGELFF. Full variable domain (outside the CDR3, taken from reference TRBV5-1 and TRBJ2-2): KAGVTQTPRYLIKTRGQQVTLSCSPISGHRSVSWYQQTPGQGLQFLFEYFSETQRNKGNFPGRFSGRQFSNSRSEMNVSTLELGDSALYLCASSLIPGVDYTGELFFGEGSRLTVL.

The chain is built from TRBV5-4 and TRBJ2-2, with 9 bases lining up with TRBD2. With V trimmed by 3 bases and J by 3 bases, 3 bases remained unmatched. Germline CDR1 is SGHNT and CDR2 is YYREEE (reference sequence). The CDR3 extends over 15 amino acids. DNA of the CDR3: TGTGCCAGCAGCTCAGAGCGGGGGGACACCGGGGAGCTGTTTTTT. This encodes CASSSERGDTGELFF.

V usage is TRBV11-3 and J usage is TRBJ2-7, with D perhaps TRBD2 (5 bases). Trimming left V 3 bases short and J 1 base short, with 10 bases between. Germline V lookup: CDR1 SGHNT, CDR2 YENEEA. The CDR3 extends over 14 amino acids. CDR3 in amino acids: CASSLSRTSYEQYF. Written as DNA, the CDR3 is TGTGCCAGCAGCTTGTCCAGGACTTCCTACGAGCAGTACTTC.

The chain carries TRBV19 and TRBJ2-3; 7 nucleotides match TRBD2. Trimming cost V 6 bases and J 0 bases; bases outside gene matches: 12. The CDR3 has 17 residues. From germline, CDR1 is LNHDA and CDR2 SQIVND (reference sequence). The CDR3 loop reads CASSPLTAGKSTDTQYF. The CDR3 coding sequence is TGTGCCAGTAGCCCCCTGACAGCGGGAAAAAGCACAGATACGCAGTATTTT.

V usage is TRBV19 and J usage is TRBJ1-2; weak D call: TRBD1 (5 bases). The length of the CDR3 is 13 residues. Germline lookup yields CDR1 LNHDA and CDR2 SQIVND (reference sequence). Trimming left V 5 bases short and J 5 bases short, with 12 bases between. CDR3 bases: TGTGCCAGTAGTCCCTGGGACTTTTATGGCTACACCTTC. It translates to CASSPWDFYGYTF.

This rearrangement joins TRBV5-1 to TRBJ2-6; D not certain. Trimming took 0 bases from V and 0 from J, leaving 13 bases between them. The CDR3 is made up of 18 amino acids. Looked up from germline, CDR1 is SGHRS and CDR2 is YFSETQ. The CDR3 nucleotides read TGCGCCAGCAGCTTGGACTTCTATTCGGGCTCTGGGGCCAACGTCCTGACTTTC. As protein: CASSLDFYSGSGANVLTF.